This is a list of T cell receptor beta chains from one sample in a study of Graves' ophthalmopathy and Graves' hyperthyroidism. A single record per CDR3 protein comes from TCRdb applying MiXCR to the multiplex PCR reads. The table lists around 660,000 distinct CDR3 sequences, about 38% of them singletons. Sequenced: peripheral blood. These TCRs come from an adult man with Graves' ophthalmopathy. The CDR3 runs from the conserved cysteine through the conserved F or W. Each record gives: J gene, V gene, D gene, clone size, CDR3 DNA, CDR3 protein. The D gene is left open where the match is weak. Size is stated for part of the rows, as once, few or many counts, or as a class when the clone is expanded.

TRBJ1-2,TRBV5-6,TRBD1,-,TGTGCCAGCAGCTACACCGGGACAGTGCACTATGGCTACACCTTC,CASSYTGTVHYGYTF
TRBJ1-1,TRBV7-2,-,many,TGTGCCAGCAGCTTATTCCCCAGGGAGGTCCCCGGGATGAACACTGAAGCTTTCTTT,CASSLFPREVPGMNTEAFF
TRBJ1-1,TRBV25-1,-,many,TGTGCCAGCAGTGAATCGCGGACAGTGAACACTGAAGCTTTCTTT,CASSESRTVNTEAFF
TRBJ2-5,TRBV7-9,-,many,TGTGCCAGCAGCTTACCCCCTGGGGTCATGGGGGCGGAGGAGACCCAGTACTTC,CASSLPPGVMGAEETQYF
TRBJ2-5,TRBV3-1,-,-,TGTGCCAGCAGCCAAGATGGGGGTCAAGAGACCCAGTACTTC,CASSQDGGQETQYF
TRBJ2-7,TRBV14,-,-,TGTGCCAGCAGCCAAGATCCCCAGGCCGAGCAGTACTTC,CASSQDPQAEQYF
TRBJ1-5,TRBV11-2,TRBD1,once,TGTGCCAGCAGCCAAGGACAGGGGGCCGGACAGCCCCAGCATTTT,CASSQGQGAGQPQHF
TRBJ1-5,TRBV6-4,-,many,TGTGCCAGCAGTGAATTCGGGGGGTGGGCCCGCAGCAATCAGCCCCAGCATTTT,CASSEFGGWARSNQPQHF
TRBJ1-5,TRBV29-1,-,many,TGCAGCGTTGCTGCTGCGCCGTTTAATCAGCCCCAGCATTTT,CSVAAAPFNQPQHF
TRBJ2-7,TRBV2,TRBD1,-,TGTGCCAGCAGTGGCCCTGGGACAGGTCCAACCTACGAGCAGTACTTC,CASSGPGTGPTYEQYF
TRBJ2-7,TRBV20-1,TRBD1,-,TGCAGTGCGTGGGACAGAAAAAGTTCCTCCTACGAGCAGTACTTC,CSAWDRKSSSYEQYF
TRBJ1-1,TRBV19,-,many,TGTGCCAGTAGTCTCTCGAGGGTACGCACTGAAGCTTTCTTT,CASSLSRVRTEAFF
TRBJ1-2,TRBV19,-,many,TGTGCCAGTAGTATAGCAAACTATGGCTACACCTTC,CASSIANYGYTF
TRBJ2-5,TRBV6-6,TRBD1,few,TGTGCCAGCAGTTACTCCACAGGGGAAGGAGAGACCCAGTACTTC,CASSYSTGEGETQYF
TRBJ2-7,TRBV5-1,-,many,TGCGCCAGCAGGGTGAGACGATCGGGGGAGCAGTACTTC,CASRVRRSGEQYF
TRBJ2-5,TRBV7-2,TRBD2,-,TGTGCCAGCAGCCCCGGGACTAGCGGACCGATAAGACAAGAGACCCAGTACTTC,CASSPGTSGPIRQETQYF
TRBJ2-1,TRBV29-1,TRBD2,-,TGCAGCGTTGAATCTGGGTTGAGTGGGAGGGTAGGTGAGCAGTTCTTC,CSVESGLSGRVGEQFF
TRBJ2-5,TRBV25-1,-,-,TGTGCCAGCAGTGAATTAGGTCGAGACGGACGTCAAGAGACCCAGTACTTC,CASSELGRDGRQETQYF
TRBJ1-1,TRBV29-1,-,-,TGCAGCGCCGCAGACATTGAAGCTTTCTTT,CSAADIEAFF
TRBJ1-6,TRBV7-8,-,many,TGTGCCAGCAGCTTACCACCGGGTGCCGACTCCTATAATTCACCCCTCCACTTT,CASSLPPGADSYNSPLHF
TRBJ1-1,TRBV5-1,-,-,TGCGCCAGCAGCCCGGCGGACTCTGAAGCTTTCTTT,CASSPADSEAFF
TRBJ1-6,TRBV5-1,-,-,TGCCCCAGCAGCTTGATTGCTGGGGTGTATAATTCACCCCTCCACTTT,CPSSLIAGVYNSPLHF
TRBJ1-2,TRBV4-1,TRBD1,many,TGCGCCAGCAGCCAAGGGGTGACAGGGGCCCACACCTTC,CASSQGVTGAHTF
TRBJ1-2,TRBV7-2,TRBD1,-,TGTGCCAGCAGCTTAGCTGGTCCGGGACAGTCGGAATATTTGGGCTACACCTTC,CASSLAGPGQSEYLGYTF
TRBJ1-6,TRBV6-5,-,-,TGTGCCAGCAGTACACCCTATAATTCACCCCTCCACTTT,CASSTPYNSPLHF
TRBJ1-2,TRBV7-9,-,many,-,CASSQEAVAGGTF
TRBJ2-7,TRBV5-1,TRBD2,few,TGCGCCAGCAGCCCGGGAGGGGACGGATACTACGAGCAGTACTTC,CASSPGGDGYYEQYF
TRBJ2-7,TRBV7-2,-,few,TGTGCCAGCAGCCAAGGCAGGGCCTCCTACGAGCAGTACTTC,CASSQGRASYEQYF
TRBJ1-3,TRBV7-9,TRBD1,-,TGTGCCAGCAGCCAAGACCTGACAGGGTTGAACTCTGGAAACACCATATATTTT,CASSQDLTGLNSGNTIYF
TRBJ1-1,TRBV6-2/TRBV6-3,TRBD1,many,TGTGCCAGCAGTTCCGGACAGGTTGAATCTTTCTTT,CASSSGQVESFF
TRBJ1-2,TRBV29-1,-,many,TGCAGCGTTGCGCTCAGGTTGGCGGACTATGGCTACACCTTC,CSVALRLADYGYTF
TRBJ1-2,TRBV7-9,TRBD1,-,TGTGCCAGCAGCTTCGGCTACAGGGGCTATGGCTACACCTTC,CASSFGYRGYGYTF
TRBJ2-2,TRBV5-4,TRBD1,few,TGTGCCAGCAGCTACGGGACAGTCGTCACCGGGGAGCTGTTTTTT,CASSYGTVVTGELFF
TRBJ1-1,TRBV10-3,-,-,TGTGCCAGCAGTACCCGGGGATTTGATAAAGCTTTCTTT,CASSTRGFDKAFF
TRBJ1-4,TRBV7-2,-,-,TGTGCCAGCCAATCCCTGGGGTCATCAACTAATGAAAAACTGTTTTTT,CASQSLGSSTNEKLFF
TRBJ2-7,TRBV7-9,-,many,TGTGCCAGCAGCTTAACGGGCTCGGGCCAGGGGACGTACGAGCAGTACTTC,CASSLTGSGQGTYEQYF
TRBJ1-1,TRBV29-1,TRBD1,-,TGCAGCTCAGACCCGGGACAGGGCTGGAACACTGAAGCTTTCTTT,CSSDPGQGWNTEAFF
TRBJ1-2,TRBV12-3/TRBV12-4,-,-,TGTGCCAGCAGTTTACGACAGCCGGCGGATGGCTACACCTTC,CASSLRQPADGYTF
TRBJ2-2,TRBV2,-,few,TGTGCCAGCAGTTACGTCTACAGGAGCACCGGGGAGCTGTTTTTT,CASSYVYRSTGELFF
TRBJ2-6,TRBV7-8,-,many,TGTGCCAGCAGCTTTTGGGGGGCGCGTGGGGCCAACGTCCTGACTTTC,CASSFWGARGANVLTF
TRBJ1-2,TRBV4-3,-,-,TGCGCCAGCAGCCGGAGGGGGGTCTATGGCTACACCTTC,CASSRRGVYGYTF
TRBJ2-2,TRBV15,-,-,TGTGCCACCAGCAGAGGACAGGCGAACACCGGGGAGCTGTTTTTT,CATSRGQANTGELFF
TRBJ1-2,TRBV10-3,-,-,TGTGCCATCACCCTGGGGCAGGGGATAGGCTATGGCTACACCTTC,CAITLGQGIGYGYTF
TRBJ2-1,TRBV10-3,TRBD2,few,TGTGCCATCGCTGGGCTAGCGGGGATTGGTGAGCAGTTCTTC,CAIAGLAGIGEQFF
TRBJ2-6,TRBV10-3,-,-,TGTGCCATCAGTGACCCCTGGGAAGCGGGGGCCAACGTCCTGACTTTC,CAISDPWEAGANVLTF
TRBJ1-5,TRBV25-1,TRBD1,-,TGTGCCACGAGGGACAGAAGAAATCAGCCCCAGCATTTT,CATRDRRNQPQHF
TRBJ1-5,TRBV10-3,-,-,TGTGCCATCAGTGCCAATCAGCCCCAGCATTTT,CAISANQPQHF
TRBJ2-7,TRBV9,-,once,TGTGCCAGCAGCCCAGAAGTCACGGCTACCGGGGAGCAGTACTTC,CASSPEVTATGEQYF
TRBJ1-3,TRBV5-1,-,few,TGCGCCAGCAGCTTAGGGACGCCGATCTCTGGAAACACCATATATTTT,CASSLGTPISGNTIYF
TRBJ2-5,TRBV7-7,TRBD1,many,TGTGCCAGCAGCTTAGGGGGACAGGGACGACAAGAGACCCAGTACTTC,CASSLGGQGRQETQYF
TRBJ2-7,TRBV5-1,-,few,TGCGCCAGCAGCTTGGATGCGGGATACTACGAGCAGTACTTC,CASSLDAGYYEQYF
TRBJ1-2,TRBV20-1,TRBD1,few,TGCAGTGCTAACAGGGGGAGCTACACCTTC,CSANRGSYTF
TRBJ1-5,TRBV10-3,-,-,TGTGCCAGCAGGTCCGGGTTGAATCAGCCCCAGCATTTT,CASRSGLNQPQHF
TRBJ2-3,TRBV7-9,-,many,TGTGCCAGCAGCTTACTACGAAGAAGCACAGATACGCAGTATTTT,CASSLLRRSTDTQYF
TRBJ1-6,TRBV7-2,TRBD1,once,TGTGCCAGCAGCGCCGGGACAGGGGCGGATTCACCCCTCCACTTT,CASSAGTGADSPLHF